By share, the clone carrying this T cell receptor beta chain ranks as large. The method was immunoSEQ multiplex PCR; TCRdb's version includes in-frame clones alone and lacks a portion of them. Of around 41,000 clones in the sample, under 85% were seen once. The entry originates in a study of blood T cell repertoires in COVID-19. Study summary: COVID-19 samples, acute and convalescent, were from the United States, Italy and Spain.

The CDR3 runs 17 residues. Deletions cut 9 bases from V and 6 bases from J, with 26 bases between. The germline gives CDR1 MDHEN, CDR2 SYDVKM. Sequencing was carried out using peripheral blood. The TCR sequence derives from a woman over 75 with acute or convalescent COVID-19. This chain joins TRBV28 and TRBJ1-4; perhaps TRBD1 as D (5 bases). CDR3 coding DNA: TGTGCCAGTTCCAGGGTTCGGACCCTGTTGGAAGATGAAAAACTGTTTTTT. Translated, it gives CASSRVRTLLEDEKLFF.